This T cell receptor (beta chain) was observed in a study of blood T cell repertoires in COVID-19 (dated by TCRdb to 2020 to 2021). Turning to the overall study: The collaborator samples originated in the United States, Italy and Spain and spanned the acute and convalescent phases of COVID-19. The material from the prospective study consisted of cDNA or gDNA derived from T cells, B-cell-depleted T cells, or PBMCs. Subjects who had been exposed to COVID-19, were actively infected with it, or had recovered from it provided the deeply sampled blood TCRbeta repertoires that made up the dataset. The repertoires were made available in a free public database intended to serve as a resource for research on the immune response to SARS-CoV-2. Samples came from the ongoing ImmuneRACE study (first 160 participants) plus 1,254 subjects from 6 global collaborators. Sample metadata almost always included a de-identified subject ID, COVID-19 status, age in years and sex. HLA class I and class II types, where available, came from metadata supplied by the sample provider rather than from assay-based typing.

Comment on this clone: The antigen it binds to is not known. Base qualities are not recorded, but no much larger clone differs from it by a single base.

The CDR3 goes from the cysteine to the phenylalanine over 16 residues. Only CDR3 DNA remains: 48 bases, in frame from the first base. The junction shows trimming of 3 bases on V and 3 bases on J, and the gene matches do not reach 6 bases of it. CDR1 and CDR2, per the germline V gene, are LGHNA and YNFKEQ. Here is what the overall study found, with its caveats: Clinical and demographic metadata were provided uncurated, with the amount varying by source and participant.

One collaborating source in Seattle enrolled patients while the patients were actively infected and followed the patients over time throughout the course of disease. Collaborating institutions collected whole blood in K2EDTA tubes following their own protocols. For TCRbeta analysis, collaborator samples were shipped as frozen whole blood, as isolated PBMCs, or as DNA extracted from either sample type. TCRbeta CDR3 regions were amplified from genomic DNA using the immunoSEQ Assay, a bias-controlled multiplex PCR. Under the source paper's analysis protocol: The number of nucleated cells in each sample was estimated from the amplification of reference gene primers within the assay. To quantify the absolute abundance of each unique TCRbeta CDR3 rearrangement, sequence reads were collapsed and filtered. For each sample, productive Simpson clonality was calculated as the square root of Simpson's diversity index across productive rearrangements. This is the immuneACCESS table as TCRdb keeps it, with only in-frame sequences that have V and J called. A part of the clones is gone; compared with another copy, unresolved V genes explain less than half, and the rest is unexplained. Clone size and V and J calls were adopted from that table, with D and trimming inferred from the DNA. The sample data list about 190,000 clones, and more than 75% of these were observed just once. Roughly 8% of the sample lies in the top ten.

This receptor chain uses TRBV4-2 and TRBJ2-2, and 8 bases in between align with TRBD1. Sequenced input: peripheral blood. This TCR was recovered from a woman aged 60-75 years with COVID-19, enrolled during active disease. Read as DNA, the sequence is TGTGCCAGCAGCCAGGGAACAGGGGGATACACCGGGGAGCTGTTTTTT. Translated, it gives CASSQGTGGYTGELFF.